This T cell receptor (beta chain) was identified during a study of shared clonotypes between healthy human individuals. Across the whole study: Per donor, CD8 memory used one plate, CD8 naive used two, CD4 memory used three and CD4 naive used three. Study-wide results and limits: The diversity represented, both genetic and in exposure history, was limited by few donors.

Sequencing used immunoSEQ multiplex PCR; TCRdb keeps in-frame clones, though not all of them. The repertoire holds over 2 million clones, over 85% seen once, with 0.1% to 0.15% in the top ten. To note about this clone: The antigen remains undetermined.

The CDR3 is made up of 16 amino acids. The V end lost 0 bases, the J end lost 3 bases, and 11 bases lay between the germline ends. Germline V gives CDR1 LNHNV, CDR2 YYDKDF (reference sequence). This clonotype was sampled from a man between 18 and 35 years old in good health. The V call is TRBV15, the J call TRBJ2-2; a possible D gene is TRBD2 (5 bases). The sample taken for sequencing was naive CD4+ T cells sorted from blood. Subset here: CD45RA+ positively selected. CDR3 sequence: CATSRDVARDTGELFF. DNA for the CDR3: TGTGCCACCAGCAGAGATGTGGCGCGGGACACCGGGGAGCTGTTTTTT.